This TCR beta chain was found in a study of CXCR3-negative and CXCR3-positive naive CD8 T cells. Preparation of TRB cDNA libraries relied on 5' RACE carrying UMI labels. After re-calling the 5' RACE reads, TCRdb lists one entry per CDR3 protein, DNA absent. This sample contains approximately 100,000 distinct CDR3 sequences. As for this clonotype: No antigen is known for it.

Germline assignment: CDR1 MNHEY and CDR2 SVGEGT. CDR3 length: 16 amino acids. General observations from the study: Hydrophobicity was higher for TRB CDR3s found in CXCR3-positive naive cells than in CXCR3-negative naive cells. The study inferred TCR strength from TRB CDR3 properties and found comparable surface CD5 between naive subsets.

V and J are TRBV6-2 or TRBV6-3 and TRBJ2-5; lacking DNA, the TRBD1 call made by TCRdb goes unchecked. This receptor was taken from a human donor in good health. Some clones in this sample may be carry-over from other donors' samples. Material: naive CXCR3+ CD8+ T cells from blood. This sample's subset: CD45RO-CCR7+CD27+CD95- naive CD8+ T cells expressing CXCR3 (TNR3+). The CDR3 protein is CASTPESLGGAETQYF.